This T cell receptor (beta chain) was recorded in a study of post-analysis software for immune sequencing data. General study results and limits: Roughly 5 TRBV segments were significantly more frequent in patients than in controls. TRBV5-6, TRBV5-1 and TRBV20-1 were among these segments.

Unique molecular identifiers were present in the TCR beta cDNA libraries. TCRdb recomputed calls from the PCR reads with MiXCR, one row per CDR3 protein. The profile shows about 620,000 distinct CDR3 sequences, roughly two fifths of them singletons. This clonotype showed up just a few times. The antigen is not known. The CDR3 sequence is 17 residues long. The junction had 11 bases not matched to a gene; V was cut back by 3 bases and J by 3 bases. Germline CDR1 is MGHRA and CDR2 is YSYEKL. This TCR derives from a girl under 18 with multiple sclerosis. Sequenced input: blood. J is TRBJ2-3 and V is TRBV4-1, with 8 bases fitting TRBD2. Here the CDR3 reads CASSQTPAGGRTDTQYF. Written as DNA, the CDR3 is TGCGCCAGCAGCCAGACCCCCGCGGGCGGGAGGACAGATACGCAGTATTTT.